This T cell receptor (beta chain) emerged from a study of blood T cell repertoires in COVID-19. Germline V gives CDR1 SQVTM, CDR2 ANQGSEA. The V gene end was trimmed by 5 bases and the J gene end by 5 bases; junction bases not matched to a gene: 5. This CDR3 region has 14 residues. Assay: immunoSEQ multiplex PCR; the TCRdb copy retains only in-frame clones and omits some. The table lists about 190,000 clones, approximately 80% of them singletons. The sequence was obtained from a man aged 50 or older who had recovered from COVID-19. J is TRBJ2-1 and V is TRBV29-1, with 11 bases fitting TRBD2. Sequenced: peripheral blood. The CDR3 bases are TGCAGCGTTTTCGGGACTAGCGGTAACAATGAGCAGTTCTTC. Translating gives CSVFGTSGNNEQFF.